The 23 T cell receptor beta chains in this list originate from one sample, sequenced in a study of blood T cells in healthy people across ages. Primers used in a second PCR of roughly 7 to 11 cycles were a sample-barcoded 5' primer and a J-beta primer mix. Using its own MiXCR run on the 5' RACE reads, TCRdb lists one record per CDR3 protein. The sample has 1,300,000 or so distinct CDR3 sequences, roughly 59% seen once. Source material: blood. The receptors shown here come from a man younger than 30 in good health.

This clonotype was found once. The chain joins TRBV12-3 or TRBV12-4 to TRBJ2-2; 8 bases fit TRBD1. J lost 6 bases, V lost 3 bases, and 6 bases had no gene match. This CDR3 comprises 15 residues. CDR3 sequence (DNA): TGTGCCAGCAGTTTCCAGGGGGCGATTCCCGGGGAGCTGTTTTTT. Protein product: CASSFQGAIPGELFF.

This chain links TRBV20-1 with TRBJ1-5; 7 nucleotides line up with TRBD1. Germline trimming cut 4 bases from V and 3 bases from J; bases unmatched to any gene: 6. CDR3 length: 14 residues. CDR1 is DFQATT, CDR2 SNEGSKA, per germline (reference sequence). CDR3 coding DNA: TGCAGTGCTACCCACAGGGGCGACAATCAGCCCCAGCATTTT. Protein: CSATHRGDNQPQHF.

CDR3 residues: CASSYSIGDGLSYEQYF. CDR3 nucleotides: TGTGCCAGCAGTTACTCGATCGGAGACGGACTCTCCTACGAGCAGTACTTC. The chain recombines TRBV6-5 with TRBJ2-7; TRBD2 is a possible D gene (5 bases). The V gene's germline CDR1 is MNHEY and CDR2 SVGAGI. This CDR3 is 17 amino acids long. Trimming stripped 0 bases from V and 0 bases from J, with 15 bases between.

In its sample, this clonotype was seen a few times. The chain employs TRBV12-3 or TRBV12-4 and TRBJ1-4; D is uncertain. The CDR3 contains 14 residues. Trimming shortened V by 6 bases and J by 4 bases, and 12 bases separated the two germline ends. CDR3 in amino acids: CASSYDGFNEKLFF. The CDR3 bases are TGTGCCAGCAGCTATGACGGGTTTAATGAAAAACTGTTTTTT.

The chain couples TRBV4-1 to TRBJ2-1; 8 nucleotides line up with TRBD2. Looked up from germline, CDR1 is MGHRA and CDR2 is YSYEKL. The length of the CDR3 is 16 residues. V shed 0 bases and J 4 bases; nucleotides not matched to a gene: 5. The CDR3, as DNA: TGCGCCAGCAGCCAAGAACCCGGGGGGGCATACAATGAGCAGTTCTTC. This encodes CASSQEPGGAYNEQFF.

The V and J genes are TRBV6-5 and TRBJ2-1; TRBD1 might be the D (6 bases). V gave up 10 bases and J gave up 7 bases, with 20 bases separating them. Germline V gives CDR1 MNHEY, CDR2 SVGAGI. CDR3 length equals 14 residues. The CDR3 sequence: CATRQGHPKNEQFF. Written as DNA, the CDR3 is TGTGCCACCCGGCAGGGACACCCGAAAAATGAGCAGTTCTTC.

The chain has TRBV20-1 and TRBJ2-1; 8 nucleotides align to TRBD2. The CDR3 length is 13 residues. Germline values: CDR1 DFQATT, CDR2 SNEGSKA (reference sequence). V trimming: 5 bases; J trimming: 4 bases; junction bases outside the gene matches: 4. CDR3 loop: CSALQREYNEQFF. In DNA form, the CDR3 reads TGCAGTGCTCTCCAGCGGGAGTACAATGAGCAGTTCTTC.

The chain links TRBV30 to TRBJ2-5; the D gene is possibly TRBD2 (6 bases). The CDR3 extends over 13 amino acids. The V end was cut by 3 bases, the J end by 11 bases, with 19 bases between. Germline V CDR1 and CDR2: GTSNPN, SVGIG (reference sequence). CDR3 sequence: CAWRGLYYNEQYF. The CDR3 nucleotides read TGTGCCTGGAGGGGACTGTACTACAATGAGCAGTACTTC.

CDR3 region: CASSSIATDMNTEAFF. The CDR3 DNA is TGTGCCAGCAGCTCGATCGCGACAGACATGAACACTGAAGCTTTCTTT. J is TRBJ1-1 and V is TRBV7-6, with D perhaps TRBD1 (5 bases). The CDR3 runs to 16 residues. Deletions cut 4 bases from V and 0 bases from J, with 15 bases between. Germline V lookup: CDR1 SGHVS, CDR2 FNYEAQ. Based on the CDR3 plus reference TRBV7-6 and TRBJ1-1, the full variable domain is GAGVSQSPRYKVTKRGQDVALRCDPISGHVSLYWYRQALGQGPEFLTYFNYEAQQDKSGLPNDRFSAERPEGSISTLTIQRTEQRDSAMYRCASSSIATDMNTEAFFGQGTRLTVV.

This clonotype was recorded a few times. The V call is TRBV21-1, the J call TRBJ2-1; TRBD2, the table's D call, was not compared with the DNA. TRBV21-1 is a pseudogene. The CDR3 has 10 residues. The CDR3 region has the DNA TGTGCACGGGGGGAGGGTGAGCAGTTCTTC. Translating gives CARGEGEQFF.

This clonotype was seen a handful of times. The chain uses TRBV10-2 and TRBJ2-3; weak D call: TRBD1 (5 bases). The germline V gene has CDR1 WSHSY and CDR2 SAAADI. With 0 bases removed from V and 8 bases from J, the gap between germline ends came to 9 bases. This CDR3 contains 13 residues. The CDR3 DNA reads as TGCGCCAGCAGTGAGTCCAGGGTGGCTACGCAGTATTTT. This sequence encodes CASSESRVATQYF.

This clonotype was counted between two and nine times. The chain joins TRBV12-3 or TRBV12-4 to TRBJ1-4; 7 nucleotides agree with TRBD1. The CDR3 is 13 amino acids. After removal of 10 bases from V and 5 bases from J, the junction contained 7 bases not matched to a gene. The CDR3 DNA sequence: TGTGCCACCAGGGGGGATTTAAATGAAAAACTGTTTTTT. This translates into CATRGDLNEKLFF.

DNA of the CDR3: TGTGCCAGCGGACAGTCTTTGAACACTGAAGCTTTCTTT. This sequence encodes CASGQSLNTEAFF. The chain uses TRBV19 and TRBJ1-1, with D possibly matching TRBD1 (6 bases). Trimming took 9 bases from V and 0 from J, leaving 11 bases between them. Germline V CDR1 and CDR2: LNHDA, SQIVND (reference sequence). The CDR3 is 13 residues long. The complete variable domain, with remaining parts taken from reference TRBV19 and TRBJ1-1, reads DGGITQSPKYLFRKEGQNVTLSCEQNLNHDAMYWYRQDPGQGLRLIYYSQIVNDFQKGDIAEGYSVSREKKESFPLTVTSAQKNPTAFYLCASGQSLNTEAFFGQGTRLTVV.

The V gene is TRBV10-3, the J gene TRBJ1-5; D is undetermined. This CDR3 is built from 14 residues. V lost 4 bases and J 0 bases, leaving 7 bases between the germline ends. Germline CDR1 ENHRY, CDR2 SYGVKD. CDR3 coding DNA: TGTGCCATCAGTGGACAATATAGCAATCAGCCCCAGCATTTT. Its protein is CAISGQYSNQPQHF.

The chain couples TRBV12-3 or TRBV12-4 to TRBJ2-6; 9 nucleotides line up with TRBD1. With V trimmed by 6 bases and J by 0 bases, 6 bases remained unmatched. The CDR3 is made up of 17 amino acids. CDR3 sequence reads: CASSTGTGLSGANVLTF. The CDR3 DNA follows: TGTGCCAGCAGCACCGGGACAGGGCTCTCTGGGGCCAACGTCCTGACTTTC.

V usage is TRBV13 and J usage is TRBJ2-5, with D tentatively TRBD2 (6 bases). V lost 3 bases and J 5 bases, leaving 22 bases between the germline ends. Looked up from germline, CDR1 is PRHDT and CDR2 is FYEKMQ (reference sequence). The CDR3 length is 17 residues. CDR3 in DNA: TGTGCCAGCAGCTTCCTCCTGGAGGGGACTGCCAAGGAGACCCAGTACTTC. It codes for CASSFLLEGTAKETQYF. Full variable domain (missing parts from reference TRBV13 and TRBJ2-5): AAGVIQSPRHLIKEKRETATLKCYPIPRHDTVYWYQQGPGQDPQFLISFYEKMQSDKGSIPDRFSAQQFSDYHSELNMSSLELGDSALYFCASSFLLEGTAKETQYFGPGTRLLVL.

The V and J genes are TRBV6-6 and TRBJ2-1, with 10 bases lining up with TRBD2. CDR3 length: 13 amino acids. Per germline, CDR1 MNHNY and CDR2 SVGAGI (reference sequence). V gave up 7 bases and J gave up 8 bases; unmatched junction bases: 5. CDR3 DNA: TGTGCCAGCACTCCTAGCGGGAGTCATGAGCAGTTCTTC. It encodes CASTPSGSHEQFF.

The gene calls are TRBV29-1 and TRBJ2-1; tentative D call: TRBD2 (6 bases). Germline V gene data show CDR1 as SQVTM and CDR2 as ANQGSEA. CDR3 length: 12 residues. Trimming shortened V by 8 bases and J by 9 bases, and 17 bases separated the two germline ends. For the CDR3, the DNA is TGCAGCCCTCTCACTAGGAGGGTTGAGCAGTTCTTC. Its translation is CSPLTRRVEQFF.

The chain carries TRBV12-3 or TRBV12-4 and TRBJ2-2; D remains unclear. This CDR3 spans 13 amino acids. Trimming took off 6 bases at V and 0 bases at J, with 5 bases between the two ends. The CDR3 sequence is CASRITNTGELFF. CDR3 DNA sequence: TGTGCCAGCAGGATAACGAACACCGGGGAGCTGTTTTTT.

This chain links TRBV6-2 or TRBV6-3 with TRBJ2-1; 13 bases line up with TRBD2. V shed 6 bases, J shed 8 bases, and the junction held 7 bases outside the gene matches. Germline V CDR1 and CDR2: MNHEY, SVGEGT. The length of the CDR3 is 15 residues. CDR3 residues: CASRRTSGGAYEQFF. CDR3 DNA: TGTGCCAGCAGGCGCACTAGCGGGGGGGCTTATGAGCAGTTCTTC.

The V and J genes are TRBV28 and TRBJ2-1; no reliable D call. With the DNA end fitting TRBJ2-7 better, the J assignment may be wrong. This CDR3 is built from 15 residues. CDR1 MDHEN and CDR2 SYDVKM come from the germline V gene. In DNA, the CDR3 is TGTGCCAGCAGTTTAGCTCAAGGTGGGGTCTACGAGCAGTACTTC. Encoded protein: CASSLAQGGVYEQYF.

The V and J genes are TRBV18 and TRBJ1-1; D might be TRBD1 (5 bases). The CDR3 loop spans 14 amino acids. Trimming left V 2 bases short and J 5 bases short, with 12 bases between. Per the germline V gene, CDR1 is KGHSH and CDR2 is LQKENI. As DNA, the CDR3 is TGTGCCAGCTCACCATCCCAGGGACGAACTGAAGCTTTCTTT. It encodes CASSPSQGRTEAFF.

The genes are TRBV6-1 and TRBJ1-1; TRBD1 might be the D (5 bases). The V gene's germline CDR1 is MNHNS and CDR2 SASEGT. The CDR3 runs to 14 residues. V lost 5 bases, J lost 7 bases, and 17 bases lay in between. The CDR3 nucleotides read TGTGCCAGCAGTCCCAAGGGGACCGACTTTGAAGCTTTCTTT. It translates to CASSPKGTDFEAFF.